Below are 20 T cell receptor beta chains sequenced from a single sample in a study of cytomegalovirus exposure and HLA in healthy donors. Profiled with immunoSEQ multiplex PCR; TCRdb holds only in-frame clones, not every one. This table holds 70,000 to 95,000 clones, approximately 93% found once. Sequences were obtained from PBMCs. Every receptor here comes from a woman in her thirties in good health and CMV-seronegative.

As to this clone: One end of the junction does not line up with germline, which may come from a read error. The V call is TRBV5-1, the J call TRBJ1-1; D is perhaps TRBD1 (6 bases). The V gene's germline CDR1 is SGHRS and CDR2 YFSETQ. The CDR3 totals 15 residues. The CDR3 loop is CTSSAKQGFNTEAFF. CDR3 DNA sequence: TGCACCAGCAGCGCGAAGCAGGGGTTTAATACTGAAGCTTTCTTT.

This clone was observed a single time. This sequence joins TRBV28 and TRBJ2-7; 8 nucleotides align to TRBD1. V dropped 7 bases and J dropped 9; count of bases not matched to a gene: 17. Germline loops: CDR1 MDHEN, CDR2 SYDVKM. CDR3 length: 15 residues. CDR3: CASTQFASQGDRQYF. The CDR3, as DNA: TGTGCCAGCACCCAGTTTGCATCACAGGGGGACAGGCAGTACTTC.

This sequence joins TRBV7-8 and TRBJ1-5; maybe TRBD1 (5 bases). V was clipped by 5 bases and J by 6 bases, with 20 bases between them. The CDR3 contains 16 residues. Germline V gene lookup returns CDR1 SGHVS and CDR2 FQNEAQ. The CDR3: CASSPRQKPSPQPQHF. The DNA for the CDR3 is TGTGCCAGCAGCCCCCGACAGAAACCCTCCCCTCAGCCCCAGCATTTT.

This clone showed up just once. V usage is TRBV13 and J usage is TRBJ2-3; 7 nucleotides align to TRBD2. Trimming at V came to 5 bases and at J to 6 bases, leaving 17 bases not matched to a gene. Germline V gives CDR1 PRHDT, CDR2 FYEKMQ (reference sequence). The CDR3 has 17 residues. In nucleotides, the CDR3 is TGTGCCAGCAGCCCACTATGGGGAGGGCCCCTCTCGGATACGCAGTATTTT. It yields the protein CASSPLWGGPLSDTQYF.

The chain carries TRBV4-3 and TRBJ2-5; 8 bases agree with TRBD1. The CDR3 has 14 residues. With 0 bases clipped from V and 7 bases from J, the junction kept 4 bases outside the gene matches. Germline V gene lookup returns CDR1 LGHNA and CDR2 YSLEER. In DNA form, the CDR3 reads TGCGCCAGCAGCCAAGAGCAGGGGGCGGGGACCCAGTACTTC. Amino acid sequence: CASSQEQGAGTQYF.

This clone was picked up one time. V usage is TRBV4-3 and J usage is TRBJ1-1; D is possibly TRBD1 (5 bases). This CDR3 is built from 13 residues. Germline CDR1 and CDR2: LGHNA and YSLEER. The V end was cut by 9 bases, the J end by 0 bases, with 11 bases between. This CDR3 reads CASASGMNTEAFF. The CDR3 nucleotides read TGCGCCAGTGCTTCAGGGATGAACACTGAAGCTTTCTTT.

The chain combines TRBV2 with TRBJ2-3; TRBD2 matches at 11 bases. CDR3 size: 15 residues. Germline CDR1 SNHLY, CDR2 FYNNEI. The junction had 6 bases not matched to a gene; V was cut back by 6 bases and J by 4 bases. CDR3 DNA: TGTGCCAGCAGAAAGGGACTAGCGGCCTCAGATACGCAGTATTTT. Amino acids: CASRKGLAASDTQYF.

This chain uses TRBV4-1 with TRBJ1-3, with TRBD1 identical over 11 bases. CDR3 length: 16 amino acids. Looked up from germline, CDR1 is MGHRA and CDR2 is YSYEKL. Trimming removed 3 bases from V and 2 bases from J; junction bases left unmatched: 3. The CDR3 here is CASSQEGQGAGNTIYF. The CDR3 DNA reads TGCGCCAGCAGCCAGGAGGGACAGGGGGCTGGAAACACCATATATTTT.

This clone showed up just once. V and J are TRBV30 and TRBJ2-3; TRBD1 might be the D (7 bases). Deletions cut 2 bases from V and 2 bases from J, with 17 bases between. The CDR3 is 16 amino acids. CDR1 is GTSNPN, CDR2 SVGIG, per germline (reference sequence). In DNA form, the CDR3 reads TGTGCCTGGAGTCCGGGGGACAGTTCTTTCACAGATACGCAGTATTTT. Translated: CAWSPGDSSFTDTQYF.

This chain joins TRBV4-1 and TRBJ2-1; D is ambiguous. This CDR3 contains 14 residues. V lost 4 bases, J lost 5 bases, and 12 bases lay in between. Germline assignment: CDR1 MGHRA and CDR2 YSYEKL. The CDR3 is CASSPPLRNNEQFF. The CDR3 DNA sequence: TGCGCCAGCAGCCCCCCCCTGCGGAACAATGAGCAGTTCTTC.

The chain joins TRBV9 to TRBJ1-2; unclear D gene. The CDR3 sequence is 15 residues long. Trimming pared 0 bases from V and 0 bases from J, leaving 9 bases between. Germline assignment: CDR1 SGDLS and CDR2 YYNGEE. The CDR3 DNA reads as TGTGCCAGCAGCGTAGATCACAGCCCTAACTATGGCTACACCTTC. Amino acids: CASSVDHSPNYGYTF.

The genes are TRBV9 and TRBJ2-3; 7 bases map to TRBD2. The CDR3 has 14 residues. The V gene end was trimmed by 0 bases and the J gene end by 7 bases; junction bases not matched to a gene: 5. CDR1 is SGDLS and CDR2 is YYNGEE in the germline V gene. CDR3 protein: CASSVGGGRNTQYF. CDR3 bases: TGTGCCAGCAGCGTAGGGGGAGGGAGAAATACGCAGTATTTT.

The V gene is TRBV23-1, the J gene TRBJ2-7; D not resolved. TRBV23-1 is treated as an ORF (open reading frame) with a function not yet certain. This CDR3 region has 14 residues. V lost 4 bases, J lost 2 bases, and 12 bases lay in between. Here the CDR3 reads CASSPSRLAYEQYF. The CDR3 region has the DNA TGCGCCAGCAGTCCCTCTAGGCTAGCCTACGAGCAGTACTTC.

This clone was counted only a few times. V is TRBV27 and J is TRBJ2-5, with TRBD2 matching 8 bases. The CDR3 contains 16 residues. The junction had 10 bases not matched to a gene; V was cut back by 4 bases and J by 3 bases. Germline-derived CDR1 and CDR2 are MNHEY and SMNVEV (reference sequence). The CDR3 sequence is CASSYLSGGGKETQYF. CDR3 sequence (DNA): TGTGCCAGCAGTTATCTCTCCGGGGGGGGGAAAGAGACCCAGTACTTC.

Only a few counts were recorded for this clone. This chain uses TRBV4-1 with TRBJ1-2, with 7 bases matching TRBD1. The CDR3 is made up of 14 amino acids. Trimming removed 0 bases from V and 2 bases from J; junction bases left unmatched: 0. Germline-derived CDR1 and CDR2 are MGHRA and YSYEKL. The CDR3 coding sequence is TGCGCCAGCAGCCAAGAGACAGGGAACTATGGCTACACCTTC. Translating it yields CASSQETGNYGYTF.

This rearrangement joins TRBV7-6 to TRBJ1-4; a weak D match, TRBD1 (5 bases). The V and J ends lost 2 bases and 7 bases respectively, with 14 bases between them. This CDR3 region has 15 residues. CDR1 and CDR2 (germline): SGHVS, FNYEAQ. The CDR3, as DNA: TGTGCCAGCAGCTTAAACGACAGCGTGGCTGAAAAACTGTTTTTT. Its protein is CASSLNDSVAEKLFF.

The chain joins TRBV21-1 to TRBJ2-7; the D call of TRBD2 is as the table states it, not checked on the DNA. TRBV21-1 is assigned pseudogene status. The CDR3 extends over 14 amino acids. CDR3 loop: CARTSRGAHYEQYF. The CDR3 region has the DNA TGTGCCAGGACAAGCCGGGGGGCTCACTACGAGCAGTACTTC.

The chain carries TRBV7-6 and TRBJ2-3; 9 bases agree with TRBD2. Trimming took 7 bases from V and 1 from J; bases not matched to a gene: 6. This CDR3 is built from 15 residues. The germline gives CDR1 SGHVS, CDR2 FNYEAQ. Here the CDR3 reads CASTSAGGGTDTQYF. DNA for the CDR3: TGTGCCAGCACCTCAGCGGGAGGAGGCACAGATACGCAGTATTTT.

Comments on this clone: The sample carries other DNA sequences with the same CDR3. The chain has TRBV5-1 and TRBJ2-2, with TRBD1 identical over 7 bases. CDR1 is SGHRS, CDR2 YFSETQ, per germline. V was pared by 1 base and J by 1 base, with 1 base of the junction left unmatched. This CDR3 is 15 amino acids long. CDR3 DNA: TGCGCCAGCAGCTTGCGGACAGGGAACACCGGGGAGCTGTTTTTT. It specifies CASSLRTGNTGELFF.

The J gene is TRBJ2-7, the V gene TRBV27; 13 bases are shared with TRBD2. From germline, CDR1 is MNHEY and CDR2 SMNVEV (reference sequence). CDR3 length: 18 amino acids. V lost 5 bases and J lost 2; bases outside the gene matches: 12. CDR3 coding DNA: TGTGCCAGCAGTCATACCGGGACTAGCGGGATTCGGACCTACGAGCAGTACTTC. Its protein product is CASSHTGTSGIRTYEQYF.